This TCR beta chain was recorded in a study of T cell clonotyping in hematopoietic cell transplantation. In this sample, this clone turned up a few times. This CDR3 is 15 amino acids long. The germline V gene encodes CDR1 SGDLS and CDR2 YYNGEE. Trimming took 0 bases from V and 0 from J; bases not matched to a gene: 0. TCRdb's copy holds only in-frame clones and misses some; the assay was immunoSEQ multiplex PCR. The profile shows under 5,000 clones, about 16% of them singletons. This chain uses TRBV9 with TRBJ2-7; TRBD1 aligns across 10 bases. This TCR was sampled from a male patient aged 50 to 59 who had an allogeneic stem cell transplant from a related donor, so the T cells may come from the graft donor. Some clones in this sample may be carry-over from other donors' samples. The source material was peripheral blood mononuclear cells, sampled 30 days after allogeneic stem cell transplant. In DNA, the CDR3 is TGTGCCAGCAGCGTAGGGACAGGGGGCTCCTACGAGCAGTACTTC. Translating gives CASSVGTGGSYEQYF.